A selection of T cell receptor beta chains follows, all from one sample in a study of shared clonotypes between healthy human individuals. Profiled with immunoSEQ multiplex PCR; TCRdb holds only in-frame clones, not every one. The table shows approximately 530,000 clones, with 90% to 97% occurring only once. Sequenced input: naive CD4+ T cells sorted from blood. The receptor set was obtained from a woman aged 25 to 45 in good health. The CDR3 runs from the conserved cysteine through the conserved F or W. A D gene is named only where the DNA matches it firmly.

j_gene,v_gene,d_gene,len,CDR3nt,CDR3aa
TRBJ2-7,TRBV23-1,TRBD2,17,TGCGCCAGCAGTCAACACCTACTAGCGGGAGGGCCCTACGAGCAGTACTTC,CASSQHLLAGGPYEQYF
TRBJ2-7,TRBV7-8,TRBD2,17,TGTGCCAGCAGCTTGACGGGACTAGCGGGAGCATTGCGTGAGCAGTACTTC,CASSLTGLAGALREQYF
TRBJ2-7,TRBV27,TRBD2,18,TGTGCCAGCCGACCGGGACTAGCGGGAGGGCGGAGCTCCTACGAGCAGTACTTC,CASRPGLAGGRSSYEQYF
TRBJ1-5,TRBV28,TRBD1,17,TGTGCCAGCAGTTCACATGGGACAGGGGCCCGAAATCAGCCCCAGCATTTT,CASSSHGTGARNQPQHF
TRBJ2-3,TRBV10-3,TRBD2,15,TGTGCCATCAGTACTCCGGGGACTAGCGCAGATACGCAGTATTTT,CAISTPGTSADTQYF
TRBJ2-1,TRBV11-1,TRBD2,18,TGTGCCAGCAGATCCGGGACTAGCGGGAAGGGGGTCAACAATGAGCAGTTCTTC,CASRSGTSGKGVNNEQFF
TRBJ1-1,TRBV6-1,TRBD1,14,TGTGCCAGCACTACGACAGGGGGAGGGCCTGAAGCTTTCTTT,CASTTTGGGPEAFF
TRBJ1-2,TRBV19,-,13,TGTGCCAGTAGCGCGGGGAGATCCTATGGCTACACCTTC,CASSAGRSYGYTF
TRBJ2-7,TRBV27,-,12,TGTGCCAGCTCCTGGGGTCGGGGCGAGCAGTACTTC,CASSWGRGEQYF
TRBJ2-7,TRBV28,-,15,TGTGCCAGCAGGTCAGCGGCCGCGAGCTCCTACGAGCAGTACTTC,CASRSAAASSYEQYF
TRBJ2-1,TRBV12-1,-,23,TGTGCCAGCAGACACCGACTAGCGGGAGTCCCAACCCATCCCGGTCGCCTAAGAGATGAGCAGTTCTTC,CASRHRLAGVPTHPGRLRDEQFF